This TCR beta chain originates from a study of shared clonotypes between healthy human individuals. Study outcomes and limitations: Clonotypes shared by all four donors outscored non-shared clonotypes in generation probability.

Terminally differentiated effector memory CD45RA+ cells were left out of the naive CD8 fraction, which was CD45RO-negative and positively selected for CCR7. With V trimmed by 5 bases and J by 8 bases, 7 bases remained unmatched. Per germline, CDR1 SQVTM and CDR2 ANQGSEA. This CDR3 region has 14 residues. Remarks on this clone: The antigen is undetermined.

The assay was immunoSEQ multiplex PCR, and TCRdb's table has in-frame clones only and misses some. The repertoire holds 500,000 to 700,000 clones, with 95% as singletons. This receptor was taken from a young woman in good health. Sample: naive CD8+ T cells sorted from blood. The rearrangement joins TRBV29-1 to TRBJ2-1, with TRBD1 identical over 12 bases. The chain's CDR3 is CSVNQGTGGDEQFF. The CDR3 coding sequence is TGCAGCGTTAATCAAGGGACAGGGGGCGATGAGCAGTTCTTC.